One and the same sample provided the 13 T cell receptor beta chains below, sequenced in a study of blood T cell repertoires in COVID-19. The assay was immunoSEQ multiplex PCR, and TCRdb's table has in-frame clones only and misses some. The data hold roughly 240,000 clones, with 70% to 90% observed a single time. Sequencing was carried out using PBMCs or T cells enriched from blood (not recorded which). These receptors were collected from a man aged 45-65 years who had been exposed to COVID-19.

With respect to this clone: This specimen includes other DNA sequences encoding the same CDR3. V and J are TRBV3-1 (or the pseudogene TRBV3-2) and TRBJ1-2, with no clear D. Looked up from germline, CDR1 is LGHDT and CDR2 is YNNKEL (reference sequence). Trimming pared 1 base from V and 7 bases from J, leaving 7 bases between. The CDR3 spans 12 residues. The CDR3, as DNA: TGTGCCAGCAGCCAAGGGACTCTTGGCTACACCTTC. Protein: CASSQGTLGYTF.

This chain connects TRBV4-1 to TRBJ1-6; D may be TRBD1 (6 bases). Germline values: CDR1 MGHRA, CDR2 YSYEKL. There are 17 residues in the CDR3. Trimming took 5 bases from V and 9 from J, leaving 23 bases between them. The CDR3 spells CASSSWRGPRGGSPLHF. The CDR3 region has the DNA TGCGCCAGCAGCAGCTGGCGGGGGCCTCGGGGTGGTTCACCCCTCCACTTT.

The chain uses TRBV7-9 and TRBJ2-2, with 9 bases fitting TRBD1. The CDR3 consists of 15 residues. Germline CDR1 is SEHNR and CDR2 is FQNEAQ (reference sequence). V dropped 9 bases and J dropped 3; count of bases not matched to a gene: 8. The CDR3 DNA reads TGTGCCAGTTCAACCGGGACAGGGCACACCGGGGAGCTGTTTTTT. Translation gives CASSTGTGHTGELFF.

The V call is TRBV28, the J call TRBJ1-6, with TRBD1 identical over 8 bases. In germline, CDR1 is MDHEN, CDR2 SYDVKM. V dropped 3 bases and J dropped 9; count of bases not matched to a gene: 10. This CDR3 comprises 16 residues. In nucleotides, the CDR3 is TGTGCCAGCAGTTTCAACGACAGGGGACTTTTTTCACCCCTCCACTTT. Translated: CASSFNDRGLFSPLHF.

V gene TRBV11-1 combines with J gene TRBJ2-1; the match to TRBD2 covers 10 bases. The CDR3 is 15 residues long. The V gene's germline CDR1 is SGHAT and CDR2 FQDESV (reference sequence). Trimming took 2 bases from V and 5 from J; bases not matched to a gene: 3. The CDR3 region has the DNA TGTGCCAGCAGCTTAAGTCTAGCGGGGGACAATGAGCAGTTCTTC. Its protein is CASSLSLAGDNEQFF.

This clone came up once. CDR3 coding DNA: TGTGCCAGCAGCTTAGGGGCCCTAGCAATGCAAGAGACCCAGTACTTC. Translating it yields CASSLGALAMQETQYF. V and J are TRBV7-2 and TRBJ2-5, with D possibly TRBD2 on 5 matching bases. The CDR3 runs 16 residues. Germline loops: CDR1 SGHTA, CDR2 FQGNSA. The V gene lost 1 base and the J gene lost 2 bases, with 14 bases spanning the gap.

The rearrangement joins TRBV28 to TRBJ1-1; tentative D call: TRBD1 (5 bases). The CDR3 consists of 15 residues. The V gene lost 6 bases and the J gene lost 2 bases, with 16 bases spanning the gap. Germline V gene lookup returns CDR1 MDHEN and CDR2 SYDVKM. This chain's CDR3 is CASRQDNYINTEAFF. CDR3 bases: TGTGCCAGCAGACAGGACAACTACATTAACACTGAAGCTTTCTTT.

This clone was observed once. The rearrangement links TRBV29-1 to TRBJ1-1; D not certain. Per the germline V gene, CDR1 is SQVTM and CDR2 is ANQGSEA. This CDR3 has 12 amino acids. The ends were cut back, 7 bases at V and 0 bases at J, with 9 bases in the middle. CDR3 sequence reads: CSAVTVNTEAFF. Here the CDR3 DNA reads TGCAGCGCCGTAACAGTGAACACTGAAGCTTTCTTT.

This rearrangement joins TRBV29-1 to TRBJ1-3; TRBD1 matches at 7 bases. The CDR3 length is 15 residues. From germline, CDR1 is SQVTM and CDR2 ANQGSEA. The ends lost 6 bases at V and 3 bases at J; junction bases unmatched: 11. CDR3 loop: CSVSWTGAGGNTIYF. The CDR3 DNA follows: TGCAGCGTGAGTTGGACAGGTGCAGGTGGAAACACCATATATTTT.

The genes are TRBV28 and TRBJ1-2, with D possibly being TRBD1 (6 bases). V was cut by 3 bases and J by 4 bases, with 18 bases left in between. Germline CDR1 and CDR2: MDHEN and SYDVKM. This CDR3 has 16 amino acids. The CDR3 protein is CASSFLEGQPSYGYTF. CDR3 sequence (DNA): TGTGCCAGCAGTTTCCTCGAAGGACAGCCTTCCTATGGCTACACCTTC.

The V and J genes are TRBV28 and TRBJ1-2; D is unclear. Germline loops: CDR1 MDHEN, CDR2 SYDVKM. CDR3 length equals 15 residues. Between the trimmed V and J ends, which lost 3 bases and 4 bases, there was a span of 15 bases. This CDR3 reads CASSFMAEAAYGYTF. Here the CDR3 DNA reads TGTGCCAGCAGTTTCATGGCCGAGGCCGCCTATGGCTACACCTTC.

The chain recombines TRBV24-1 with TRBJ2-3; D uncertain. The ends were cut back, 7 bases at V and 6 bases at J, with 10 bases in the middle. Germline V lookup: CDR1 KGHDR, CDR2 SFDVKD. CDR3 size: 12 residues. The CDR3 here is CATSQTRDTQYF. The CDR3 DNA reads TGTGCCACCAGCCAAACCCGGGATACGCAGTATTTT.

The rearrangement links TRBV18 to TRBJ2-5; D remains ambiguous. Trimming removed 5 bases from V and 3 bases from J, with 10 bases in between. Per the germline V gene, CDR1 is KGHSH and CDR2 is LQKENI. This CDR3 is built from 13 residues. In DNA, the CDR3 is TGTGCCAGCTCAGGATTAGGAGAAGAGACCCAGTACTTC. As protein: CASSGLGEETQYF.